What follows are 13 T cell receptor beta chains derived from one specimen sequenced in a study of T cells in localized non-small cell lung cancer. Assay: immunoSEQ multiplex PCR; the TCRdb copy retains only in-frame clones and omits some. The sample yields approximately 83,000 clones, approximately 90% seen once. Specimen: PBMCs, collected before any cancer treatment. The receptors stem from a woman aged 35 to 70 with stage II squamous cell lung carcinoma.

This sequence joins TRBV27 and TRBJ1-2; TRBD1 might be the D (6 bases). V was pared by 0 bases and J by 14 bases, with 19 bases between. The CDR3 extends over 14 amino acids. Germline-derived CDR1 and CDR2 are MNHEY and SMNVEV (reference sequence). As DNA, the CDR3 is TGTGCCAGCAGTTTATCCAGGGGATCGGTGGATTGGACCTTC. It is translated as CASSLSRGSVDWTF.

The CDR3 bases are TGCAGCGTTGAAGATCCCACCCTGAGTGGTAGGGAGACCCAGTACTTC. This codes for CSVEDPTLSGRETQYF. This sequence joins TRBV29-1 and TRBJ2-5; D is uncertain. V lost 0 bases to trimming and J lost 5 bases, with 19 bases between them. The CDR3 totals 16 residues. Germline-derived CDR1 and CDR2 are SQVTM and ANQGSEA.

The J gene is TRBJ1-2, the V gene TRBV5-6; no clear D. The CDR3 has 12 amino acids. V gave up 2 bases and J gave up 5 bases, with 7 bases separating them. The germline gives CDR1 SGHDT, CDR2 YYEEEE. CDR3 protein: CASSFPGYGYTF. CDR3 DNA sequence: TGTGCCAGCAGCTTTCCAGGATATGGCTACACCTTC.

The rearrangement joins TRBV4-2 to TRBJ2-2, with TRBD1 identical over 9 bases. The CDR3 is 14 amino acids. V dropped 5 bases and J dropped 7; count of bases not matched to a gene: 5. Per germline, CDR1 LGHNA and CDR2 YNFKEQ. In DNA form, the CDR3 reads TGTGCCAGCAGCGCCGGGACAGGGTACGGGGAGCTGTTTTTT. As protein: CASSAGTGYGELFF.

The gene calls are TRBV27 and TRBJ1-5; D gene ambiguous. The germline V gene has CDR1 MNHEY and CDR2 SMNVEV (reference sequence). CDR3 length equals 15 residues. Trimming cost V 2 bases and J 7 bases, with 15 bases left between them. CDR3 DNA: TGTGCCAGCAGTTTAGACCCCATCCGAAGGCAGCCCCAGCATTTT. Amino acid sequence: CASSLDPIRRQPQHF.

CDR3 sequence: CASSLTGRYNSPLHF. CDR3 coding DNA: TGTGCCAGCAGTTTGACAGGAAGATATAATTCACCCCTCCACTTT. V gene TRBV27 combines with J gene TRBJ1-6, with a tentative D call TRBD1 (6 bases). The CDR3 runs to 15 residues. The germline CDR1 and CDR2 sequences are MNHEY and SMNVEV (reference sequence). V lost 3 bases, J lost 4 bases, and 10 bases lay in between.

This clone was observed once. V usage is TRBV7-2 and J usage is TRBJ1-1; no clear D. The CDR3 consists of 14 residues. CDR1 and CDR2 (germline): SGHTA, FQGNSA. Trimming shortened V by 1 base and J by 3 bases, and 9 bases separated the two germline ends. CDR3 protein: CASSLGVWDTEAFF. The CDR3 nucleotides are TGTGCCAGCAGCTTAGGTGTTTGGGACACTGAAGCTTTCTTT.

The genes are TRBV5-5 and TRBJ2-5; unclear D gene. This CDR3 is 13 amino acids long. V shed 0 bases and J shed 4 bases, with 7 bases lying between them. The germline CDR1 and CDR2 sequences are SGHKS and YYEKEE (reference sequence). The CDR3 DNA reads as TGTGCCAGCAGCTTGGGGGATCGAGAGACCCAGTACTTC. Its protein product is CASSLGDRETQYF.

This clone was seen a few times. The rearrangement links TRBV6-6 to TRBJ1-2; no reliable D call. Germline values: CDR1 MNHNY, CDR2 SVGAGI (reference sequence). Trimming left V 2 bases short and J 8 bases short, with 18 bases between. The CDR3 runs to 15 residues. The CDR3 nucleotides are TGTGCCAGCAGTTACCAGACGAGGCCTGGGGTCGGCTACACCTTC. It yields the protein CASSYQTRPGVGYTF.

This chain uses TRBV12-5 with TRBJ1-2, with 7 bases lining up with TRBD1. The CDR3 contains 14 residues. V shed 5 bases and J 3 bases; nucleotides not matched to a gene: 6. Germline V gives CDR1 LGHNT, CDR2 FRNRAP. This chain's CDR3 is CASGGDSEHYGYTF. In nucleotides, the CDR3 is TGTGCTAGTGGTGGGGACAGTGAGCACTATGGCTACACCTTC.

A word on this clone: The sample has other DNA sequences that encode this CDR3 too. This chain links TRBV5-8 with TRBJ2-7; TRBD1 agrees at 10 bases. CDR1 is SGHTS, CDR2 YDEGEE, per germline. The J segment lost 5 bases and the V segment lost 0 bases, leaving 5 bases of the junction unmatched. CDR3 length: 15 residues. The CDR3 coding sequence is TGTGCCAGCAGCTTGGGTACCGGGACAGGGGACGAGCAGTACTTC. Protein product: CASSLGTGTGDEQYF.

The chain links TRBV6-5 to TRBJ1-1; D ambiguous. There are 13 residues in the CDR3. Germline-derived CDR1 and CDR2 are MNHEY and SVGAGI. Trimming removed 8 bases at V and 2 bases at J, with 12 bases between. The CDR3 protein is CASGRRGNTEAFF. The DNA for the CDR3 is TGTGCCAGCGGCCGAAGAGGCAACACTGAAGCTTTCTTT.

This CDR3 reads CSVGQGVYEQYF. In DNA, the CDR3 is TGCAGCGTTGGGCAGGGAGTCTACGAGCAGTACTTC. The chain links TRBV29-1 to TRBJ2-7, with D perhaps TRBD1 or TRBD2 (5 bases each). Trimming left V 4 bases short and J 3 bases short, with 10 bases between. Germline values: CDR1 SQVTM, CDR2 ANQGSEA. The CDR3 contains 12 residues.